This TCR beta chain was identified in a study of blood T cell repertoires in COVID-19. Overall study: Acute and convalescent COVID-19 samples came from the United States, Italy and Spain. Sources were T cells, B-cell-depleted T cells, or PBMCs; the material itself was cDNA or gDNA.

This clone was seen only once. As processed by the authors: Amplification of reference gene primers provided the estimated nucleated cell counts. Profiling relied on immunoSEQ multiplex PCR, and the TCRdb table lists in-frame clones only, not all of them. V, J and clone size derive from that table, while D and trimming were established from the DNA sequence. The top ten clones hold roughly 6% of a sample with some 210,000 clones, over 75% of them seen once. The sequenced sample consisted of peripheral blood. This TCR was recovered from a woman aged 35 to 49 who had recovered from COVID-19.

The CDR3 bases are TGTGCCAGCAGCTCACCCCCCGGGACAGGGAACAATGAGCAGTTCTTC. It encodes CASSSPPGTGNNEQFF. J is TRBJ2-1 and V is TRBV7-9; 9 bases map to TRBD1. The J segment lost 5 bases and the V segment lost 4 bases, leaving 9 bases of the junction unmatched. CDR3 length: 16 residues. Germline CDR1 is SEHNR and CDR2 is FQNEAQ (reference sequence).